The 26 T cell receptor beta chains below were found in one sample sequenced in a study of T cell clonality in common variable immunodeficiency. Measured with immunoSEQ multiplex PCR; TCRdb has only the in-frame clones, and not every one. This set yields about 41,000 clones and no singletons; the top ten hold roughly 1.4%. Sequencing used peripheral blood mononuclear cells. These receptors originate from a person aged 18 to 70 in good health.

This clone was counted ten times or more. The read ends 3 residues before the CDR3 terminus; that terminus is restored from the germline J gene. The rearrangement joins TRBV2 to TRBJ2-5, with 10 positions matching TRBD2. Germline values: CDR1 SNHLY, CDR2 FYNNEI. This CDR3 has 17 residues. The trim removed 10 bases at V and 5 bases at J, leaving 19 bases unmatched. The part of the CDR3 DNA that was read is TGTGCCATCCCGAGCGCGTCAGCGGGAGGGCCGTGGGAGACC. The encoded protein is CAIPSASAGGPWET. The CDR3 in full is CAIPSASAGGPWETQYF.

This clone was found many times. The observed sequence ends 3 residues before the CDR3 terminus, with the missing tail filled in from the germline J gene. The gene calls are TRBV2 and TRBJ2-2; D is unclear. This CDR3 is 16 amino acids long. Germline V lookup: CDR1 SNHLY, CDR2 FYNNEI. The V end lost 1 base, the J end lost 5 bases, and 14 bases lay between the germline ends. The sequenced CDR3 bases are TGTGCCAGCAGTGAAGTTCGGGTCCATGGGACCGGGGAG. This translates into CASSEVRVHGTGE. The full CDR3 protein reads CASSEVRVHGTGELFF.

This clone was counted many times. The read is 3 residues too short to cover the CDR3 end, so that end is filled in from the germline J gene. J is TRBJ1-1 and V is TRBV4-1; 7 bases are a match to TRBD1. This CDR3 region has 13 residues. CDR1 MGHRA and CDR2 YSYEKL come from the germline V gene. This CDR3 is CASSQPSTGWAFF. The sequenced part of the CDR3 DNA is TGCGCCAGCAGCCAACCATCGACAGGGTGG.

This clone was seen many times. The read ends 3 residues before the CDR3 terminus; that terminus is restored from the germline J gene. The chain recombines TRBV19 with TRBJ2-7; TRBD2 might be the D (5 bases). Trimming took 1 base from V and 4 from J, leaving 11 bases between them. Germline V gene data show CDR1 as LNHDA and CDR2 as SQIVND (reference sequence). This CDR3 has 14 residues. The part of the CDR3 DNA that was read is TGTGCCAGTAGTATAGCACGGGGTAGTTACGAG. Residues: CASSIARGSYE. The full CDR3 reads CASSIARGSYEQYF.

At least ten counts were recorded for this clone. The CDR3 extends 3 residues past the end of the read, so its final part is completed from the germline J gene. This chain links TRBV20-1 with TRBJ1-5; tentative D call: TRBD1 (5 bases). Deletions cut 0 bases from V and 1 base from J, with 13 bases between. The length of the CDR3 is 16 residues. Germline V gives CDR1 DFQATT, CDR2 SNEGSKA (reference sequence). CDR3 DNA (partial): TGCAGTGCTAGAGATCTCGGGAGGACAAGCAATCAGCCC. Amino acid sequence: CSARDLGRTSNQP. The full-length CDR3 reads as CSARDLGRTSNQPQHF.

The table lists this clone with many counts. The CDR3 end lies 3 residues beyond the end of the read and is filled in from the germline J gene. The rearrangement links TRBV18 to TRBJ2-5; 9 nucleotides agree with TRBD1. Germline CDR1 is KGHSH and CDR2 is LQKENI. Trimming cost V 3 bases and J 1 base; bases outside gene matches: 3. There are 15 residues in the CDR3. The CDR3 is CASSPKDRGQETQYF. Incomplete CDR3 DNA: TGTGCCAGCTCACCGAAGGACAGGGGCCAAGAGACC.

This clone has at least ten counts. The read halts 3 residues ahead of the CDR3 end, with the missing end drawn from the germline J gene. The J gene is TRBJ2-1, the V gene TRBV2; 13 bases align to TRBD2. This CDR3 has 15 residues. The germline V gene has CDR1 SNHLY and CDR2 FYNNEI. Trimming removed 5 bases from V and 7 bases from J; junction bases left unmatched: 5. The CDR3: CASSKGTSGKNEQFF. Partial CDR3 DNA: TGTGCCAGCAGTAAAGGGACTAGCGGGAAGAATGAG.

In its sample, this clone was seen many times. The CDR3 sequence: CASSLGTSGSLAFF. The sequenced CDR3 bases are TGTGCCAGCAGCTTAGGGACTAGCGGGAGTCTG. V and J are TRBV7-3 and TRBJ1-1, with D maybe TRBD1 (5 bases). The missing CDR3 end, 3 residues past where the read stops, is filled in from the germline J gene. The CDR3 is 14 residues long. CDR1 SGHTA and CDR2 FQGTGA come from the germline V gene.

In its sample, this clone was seen many times. Other DNA sequences from this sample encode an identical CDR3 as well. CDR3 in amino acids: CSALRDSKETQYF. CDR3 DNA (partial): TGCAGTGCTCTCCGGGACTCGAAAGAGACC. V and J are TRBV20-1 and TRBJ2-5, with a tentative D call TRBD2 (6 bases). The read falls 3 residues short of the CDR3 end, and the missing part is taken from the germline J gene. Trimming stripped 5 bases from V and 3 bases from J, with 13 bases between. The CDR3 sequence is 13 residues long. Germline V CDR1 and CDR2: DFQATT, SNEGSKA (reference sequence).

The sample holds many counts of this clone. The read gets to within 3 residues of the CDR3 end, and the germline J gene fills in the rest. This chain uses TRBV5-4 with TRBJ2-7; TRBD2 agrees at 10 bases. Per the germline V gene, CDR1 is SGHNT and CDR2 is YYREEE (reference sequence). The junction had 5 bases not matched to a gene; V was cut back by 1 base and J by 4 bases. This CDR3 contains 15 residues. CDR3 in amino acids: CASSLIASGRYEQYF. The CDR3 bases that were read are TGTGCCAGCAGCTTGATCGCTAGCGGGAGATACGAG.

This clone has at least ten counts. The read halts 3 residues ahead of the CDR3 end, with the missing end drawn from the germline J gene. The chain is built from TRBV6-1 and TRBJ2-7; possible D gene TRBD1, 6 bases. This CDR3 spans 13 amino acids. The V and J ends lost 2 bases and 4 bases respectively, with 9 bases between them. Germline values: CDR1 MNHNS, CDR2 SASEGT. The CDR3 reads CASSENRVYEQYF. The part of the CDR3 DNA that was read is TGTGCCAGCAGTGAAAACAGGGTATACGAG.

This clone was found many times. The read ends 3 residues before the CDR3 terminus; that terminus is restored from the germline J gene. The chain joins TRBV14 to TRBJ2-6, with 8 bases lining up with TRBD1. J gave up 4 bases and V 6 bases, and 8 bases lay outside the gene matches. The germline gives CDR1 SGHDN, CDR2 FVKESK. This CDR3 is 16 amino acids long. The sequenced part of the CDR3 DNA is TGTGCCAGCAGTCTTCGACAGGGGAGCGGGGCCAACGTC. Protein: CASSLRQGSGANV. The CDR3 reads in full as CASSLRQGSGANVLTF.

This clone came up many times. The read finishes 3 residues shy of the CDR3 end, and the germline J gene is used to complete it. This chain uses TRBV2 with TRBJ2-1; no clear D gene. Trimming removed 8 bases from V and 3 bases from J, with 14 bases in between. Per germline, CDR1 SNHLY and CDR2 FYNNEI. This CDR3 is 14 amino acids long. The CDR3 protein is CASFSELDYNEQFF. CDR3 DNA (partial): TGTGCCAGCTTCAGCGAGTTAGACTACAATGAG.

There are many counts of this clone. The missing CDR3 end, 3 residues past where the read stops, is filled in from the germline J gene. This sequence joins TRBV5-1 and TRBJ2-3; 14 nucleotides match TRBD2. From germline, CDR1 is SGHRS and CDR2 YFSETQ. With 1 base clipped from V and 3 bases from J, the junction kept 7 bases outside the gene matches. This CDR3 comprises 18 residues. CDR3 DNA, as far as it was read: TGCGCCAGCAGCTTGCCCCCAGGGACTAGCGGGAGAACAGATACG. Translation gives CASSLPPGTSGRTDT. The CDR3 in its entirety is CASSLPPGTSGRTDTQYF. The whole variable domain, remainder taken from reference TRBV5-1 and TRBJ2-3, is KAGVTQTPRYLIKTRGQQVTLSCSPISGHRSVSWYQQTPGQGLQFLFEYFSETQRNKGNFPGRFSGRQFSNSRSEMNVSTLELGDSALYLCASSLPPGTSGRTDTQYFGPGTRLTVL.

Regarding this clone: At one boundary the junction diverges from the germline segment, which might be a read error. The sequence runs out 3 residues before the end of the CDR3; the remainder is reconstructed from the germline J gene. The sample holds other DNA sequences that translate to the same CDR3. The chain employs TRBV6-1 and TRBJ1-3, with 9 positions matching TRBD1. The germline V gene encodes CDR1 MNHNS and CDR2 SASEGT. This CDR3 is 15 amino acids long. The CDR3 bases that were read are TGTGCCAGCAGTGACTGGGACAGGGTTGGAAACACG. Encoded protein: CASSDWDRVGNT. In full, the CDR3 is CASSDWDRVGNTIYF.

This clone was detected ten times or more. The read gets to within 3 residues of the CDR3 end, and the germline J gene fills in the rest. The V gene is TRBV13, the J gene TRBJ2-3, with 12 bases aligning to TRBD1. V lost 5 bases to trimming and J lost 4 bases; unmatched junction nucleotides: 19. The CDR3 has 20 residues. Germline V gene lookup returns CDR1 PRHDT and CDR2 FYEKMQ (reference sequence). CDR3 in amino acids: CASSLYIRDRGRGMADTQYF. The CDR3 bases that were read are TGTGCCAGCAGCCTATACATCCGGGACAGGGGGCGTGGGATGGCAGATACG.

This clone occurred many times. The read is 3 residues too short to cover the CDR3 end, so that end is filled in from the germline J gene. The rearrangement uses TRBV29-1 and TRBJ2-6, with D tentatively TRBD1 (6 bases). CDR1 and CDR2 (germline): SQVTM, ANQGSEA. With 6 bases removed from V and 0 bases from J, the gap between germline ends came to 9 bases. The CDR3 is made up of 14 amino acids. CDR3 in amino acids: CSVADSSGANVLTF. The part of the CDR3 DNA that was read is TGCAGCGTAGCGGACAGCTCTGGGGCCAACGTC.

This clone was detected many times. The read halts 3 residues ahead of the CDR3 end, with the missing end drawn from the germline J gene. This chain joins TRBV6-1 and TRBJ2-1, with TRBD2 matching 12 bases. Germline CDR1 and CDR2: MNHNS and SASEGT. The ends lost 4 bases at V and 1 base at J; junction bases unmatched: 2. The CDR3 consists of 16 residues. The CDR3 loop reads CASSAGLAGSYNEQFF. The sequenced part of the CDR3 DNA is TGTGCCAGCAGTGCCGGACTAGCGGGATCCTACAATGAG.

Only a few counts were recorded for this clone. The CDR3 end is not reached by the read, which stops 3 residues before it; the germline J gene fills it in. The V call is TRBV7-9, the J call TRBJ2-3; tentatively, D is TRBD2 (6 bases). Germline CDR1 is SEHNR and CDR2 is FQNEAQ (reference sequence). The CDR3 extends over 14 amino acids. Trimming shortened V by 5 bases and J by 0 bases, and 9 bases separated the two germline ends. Incomplete CDR3 DNA: TGTGCCAGCAGCCAGAGCGGGAGCACAGATACG. The encoded protein is CASSQSGSTDT. The full CDR3 reads CASSQSGSTDTQYF.

With regard to this clone: From the germline J gene comes the end of the CDR3, since the read stops 3 residues before it. The chain links TRBV7-9 to TRBJ2-3; 13 positions agree with TRBD2. From germline, CDR1 is SEHNR and CDR2 FQNEAQ (reference sequence). The junction had 0 bases not matched to a gene; V was cut back by 2 bases and J by 4 bases. The CDR3 is 15 amino acids. CDR3 protein: CASSLTSGRADTQYF. The DNA read from the CDR3 is TGTGCCAGCAGCTTAACTAGCGGGAGGGCAGATACG.

This clone has just a few counts. The DNA ends 3 residues before the CDR3 does, and the rest of the CDR3 is filled in from the germline J gene. The chain employs TRBV19 and TRBJ1-5, with D tentatively TRBD1 (5 bases). The CDR3 runs 15 residues. Trimming removed 3 bases at V and 6 bases at J, with 15 bases between. Germline V gene data show CDR1 as LNHDA and CDR2 as SQIVND (reference sequence). The CDR3 bases that were read are TGTGCCAGTAGTATCGGTATGGGGGGATCTCAGCCC. It is translated as CASSIGMGGSQP. The CDR3 in full is CASSIGMGGSQPQHF.

This clone was seen ten or more times. The read halts 3 residues ahead of the CDR3 end, with the missing end drawn from the germline J gene. The genes are TRBV13 and TRBJ2-3; 9 bases are shared with TRBD2. V was clipped by 2 bases and J by 2 bases; unmatched bases: 8. The CDR3 extends over 17 amino acids. Germline loops: CDR1 PRHDT, CDR2 FYEKMQ (reference sequence). Partial CDR3 DNA: TGTGCCAGCAGCTTAAAGCCCCTAGCGGGGACCACAGATACG. Amino acid sequence: CASSLKPLAGTTDT. The full CDR3 reads CASSLKPLAGTTDTQYF.

This clone was counted ten times or more. The DNA read from the CDR3 is TGTGCCAGCAGTTGGGCGACTAGCGGGGCCTACGAG. It is translated as CASSWATSGAYE. The entire CDR3 sequence reads CASSWATSGAYEQYF. V and J are TRBV28 and TRBJ2-7; 11 bases align to TRBD2. The missing CDR3 end, 3 residues past where the read stops, is filled in from the germline J gene. The CDR3 length is 15 residues. The germline V gene has CDR1 MDHEN and CDR2 SYDVKM. J gave up 2 bases and V 4 bases, and 4 bases lay outside the gene matches.

In this sample, this clone turned up many times. The CDR3 goes on 3 residues after the read ends, and that part is filled in from the germline J gene. The chain uses TRBV29-1 and TRBJ2-1; 12 nucleotides align to TRBD2. This CDR3 comprises 15 residues. The germline V gene encodes CDR1 SQVTM and CDR2 ANQGSEA. V lost 5 bases, J lost 2 bases, and 4 bases stayed unmatched. The sequenced CDR3 bases are TGCAGCGTTTCCCTAGCGGGAGGGCCCTACAATGAG. This gives the protein CSVSLAGGPYNE. The full-length CDR3 reads as CSVSLAGGPYNEQFF.

Of note for this clone: With the read ending 3 residues before the CDR3 end, the germline J gene is used to fill in that end. The chain carries TRBV5-1 and TRBJ2-7; D is unclear. The CDR3 consists of 9 residues. Trimming shortened V by 9 bases and J by 2 bases, and 3 bases separated the two germline ends. Germline values: CDR1 SGHRS, CDR2 YFSETQ. This CDR3 reads CATTYEQYF. The sequenced part of the CDR3 DNA is TGCGCCACCACCTACGAG.

This clone was observed at least ten times. The CDR3 end falls 3 residues outside the read, so it is completed with the germline J gene. This chain joins TRBV12-5 and TRBJ2-1; D may be TRBD2 (6 bases). Deletions cut 5 bases from V and 8 bases from J, with 10 bases between. This CDR3 has 12 residues. Germline V gene data show CDR1 as LGHNT and CDR2 as FRNRAP. The CDR3 protein is CASGATSYEQFF. The covered CDR3 bases are TGTGCTAGTGGTGCAACTAGCTATGAG.